This T cell receptor beta chain was recorded in a study of early T cells in non-severe SARS-CoV-2 infection. The table lists this clonotype with many counts. The CDR3 runs to 12 residues. Trimming stripped 4 bases from V and 5 bases from J, with 11 bases between. Germline V CDR1 and CDR2: SQVTM, ANQGSEA. MiXCR, applied by TCRdb to the 5' RACE reads, yields one record per CDR3 protein. Altogether 43,000 or so distinct CDR3 sequences are present, under 7.5% being singletons, with the ten largest covering just over 8%. The sample comprised whole blood. The TCR comes from an adult who was a healthcare worker with PCR-confirmed SARS-CoV-2 infection or an uninfected control (not recorded which). The chain employs TRBV29-1 and TRBJ2-5; D unresolved. CDR3 DNA: TGCAGCGTTGTAAAGAATTCGGAGACCCAGTACTTC. Protein: CSVVKNSETQYF.